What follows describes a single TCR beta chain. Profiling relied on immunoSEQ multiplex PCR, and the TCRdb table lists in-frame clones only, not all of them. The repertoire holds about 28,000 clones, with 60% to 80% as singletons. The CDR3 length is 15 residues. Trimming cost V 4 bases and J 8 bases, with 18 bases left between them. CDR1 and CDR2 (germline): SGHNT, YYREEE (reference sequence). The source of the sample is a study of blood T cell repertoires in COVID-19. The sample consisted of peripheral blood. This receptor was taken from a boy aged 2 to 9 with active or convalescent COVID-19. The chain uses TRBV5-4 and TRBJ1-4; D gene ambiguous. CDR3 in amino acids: CASSPGRIHVEKLFF. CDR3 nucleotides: TGTGCCAGCAGCCCAGGCAGAATACACGTGGAAAAACTGTTTTTT.